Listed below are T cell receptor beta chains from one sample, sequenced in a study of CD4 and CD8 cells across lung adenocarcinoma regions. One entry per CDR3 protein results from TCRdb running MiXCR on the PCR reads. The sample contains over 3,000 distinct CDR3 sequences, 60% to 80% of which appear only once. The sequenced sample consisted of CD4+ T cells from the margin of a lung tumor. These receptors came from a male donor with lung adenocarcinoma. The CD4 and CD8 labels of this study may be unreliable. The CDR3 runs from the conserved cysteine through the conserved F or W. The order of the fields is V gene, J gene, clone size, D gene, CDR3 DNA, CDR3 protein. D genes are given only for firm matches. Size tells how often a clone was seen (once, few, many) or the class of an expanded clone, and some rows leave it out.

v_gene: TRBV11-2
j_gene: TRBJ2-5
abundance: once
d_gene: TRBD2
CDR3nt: TGTGCCAGCAGCTTAGTTACTAGCGGGAGAATTATTGGGGGTGTACAAGAGACCCAGTACTTC
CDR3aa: CASSLVTSGRIIGGVQETQYF

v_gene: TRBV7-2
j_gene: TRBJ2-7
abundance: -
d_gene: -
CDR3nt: TGTGCCAGCAGCCTTTTCCAGTCGAAACCCTACGAGCAGTACTTC
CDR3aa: CASSLFQSKPYEQYF

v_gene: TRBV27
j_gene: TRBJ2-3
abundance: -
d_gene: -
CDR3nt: TGTGCCAGCAGTTTAGCGGCGTCGTGGGGAGATACGCAGTATTTT
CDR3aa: CASSLAASWGDTQYF

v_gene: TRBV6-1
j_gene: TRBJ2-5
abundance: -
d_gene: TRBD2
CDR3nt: TGTGCCAGCAGTGAACTAGCGGGAGGGCAAGAGACCCAGTACTTC
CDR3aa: CASSELAGGQETQYF

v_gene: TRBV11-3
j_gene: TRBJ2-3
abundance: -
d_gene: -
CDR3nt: TGTGCCAGCAGCTTAGAGACGGTGTCTACGCAGTATTTT
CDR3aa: CASSLETVSTQYF

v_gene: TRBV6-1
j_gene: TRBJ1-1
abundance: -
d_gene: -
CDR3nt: TGTGCCAGCTATTTGAACACTGAAGCTTTCTTT
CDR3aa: CASYLNTEAFF

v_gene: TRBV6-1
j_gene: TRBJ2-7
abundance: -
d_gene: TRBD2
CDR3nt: TGTGCCAGCAGTGAAAATATCGGACTAGCGACCTACGAGCAGTACTTC
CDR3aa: CASSENIGLATYEQYF

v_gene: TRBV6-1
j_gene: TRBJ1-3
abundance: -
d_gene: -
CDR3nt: TGTGCCAGCAAAGACAGGCACTCTGGAAACACCATATATTTT
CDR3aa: CASKDRHSGNTIYF

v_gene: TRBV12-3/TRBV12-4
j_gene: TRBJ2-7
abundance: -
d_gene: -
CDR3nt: TGTGCCAGCAGTAAAAAGGCAGGTGACCTCTACGAGCAGTACTTC
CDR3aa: CASSKKAGDLYEQYF

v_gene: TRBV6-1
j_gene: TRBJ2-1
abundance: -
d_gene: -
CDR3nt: TGTGCCAGCAGTGAATTTCTGGGTAGCTCCTACAATGAGCAGTTCTTC
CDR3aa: CASSEFLGSSYNEQFF

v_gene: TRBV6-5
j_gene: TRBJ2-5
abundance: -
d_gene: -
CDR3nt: TGTGCCAGCAGTTACCCGTCGGAGACCCAGTACTTC
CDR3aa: CASSYPSETQYF

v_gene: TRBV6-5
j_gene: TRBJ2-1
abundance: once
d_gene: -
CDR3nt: TGTGCCAGCAGTTACATGGGGAGTGACAATGAGCAGTTCTTC
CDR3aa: CASSYMGSDNEQFF

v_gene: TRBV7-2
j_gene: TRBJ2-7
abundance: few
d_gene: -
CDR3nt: TGTGCCAGCAGCTTAGACCAGGGCTCCTACGAGCAGTACTTC
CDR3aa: CASSLDQGSYEQYF

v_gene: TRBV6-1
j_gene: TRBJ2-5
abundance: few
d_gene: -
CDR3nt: TGTGCCAGCAGTGACCGGGGGTCGGTGACCCAGTACTTC
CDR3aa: CASSDRGSVTQYF

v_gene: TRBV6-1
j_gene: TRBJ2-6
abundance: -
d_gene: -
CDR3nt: TGTGCCAGCAGTGAAACCCGGAGCGCTGGGGCCAACGTCCTGACTTTC
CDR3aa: CASSETRSAGANVLTF

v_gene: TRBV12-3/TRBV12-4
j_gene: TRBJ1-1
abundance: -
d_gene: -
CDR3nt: TGTGCCAGCAGTACTCCGGGTTCCCCTGAAGCTTTCTTT
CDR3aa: CASSTPGSPEAFF

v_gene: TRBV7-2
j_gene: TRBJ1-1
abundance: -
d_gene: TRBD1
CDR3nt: TGTGCCAGCAGCTTAGGGGTGACAGGGGGCACTGAAGCTTTCTTT
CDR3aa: CASSLGVTGGTEAFF

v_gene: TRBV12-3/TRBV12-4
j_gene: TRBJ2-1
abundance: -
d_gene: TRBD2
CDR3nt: TGTGCCAGCACTATAGCGGGGGTGGGGCAGTTCTTC
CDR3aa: CASTIAGVGQFF

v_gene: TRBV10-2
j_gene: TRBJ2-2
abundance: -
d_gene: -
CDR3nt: TGCGCCAGCAGTGACTACAACACCGGGGAGCTGTTTTTT
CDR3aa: CASSDYNTGELFF

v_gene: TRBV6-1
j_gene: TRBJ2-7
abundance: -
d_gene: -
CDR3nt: TGTGCCAGCAGTGAATGGGAGTTAGGTAGATATTGGTACGAGCAGTACTTC
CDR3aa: CASSEWELGRYWYEQYF

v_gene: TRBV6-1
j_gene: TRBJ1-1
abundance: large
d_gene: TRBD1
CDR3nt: TGTGCCAGCAGCCCCCAACCGGGACAGGGGTCCCAAGGGGTTACGGCTTTCTTT
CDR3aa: CASSPQPGQGSQGVTAFF

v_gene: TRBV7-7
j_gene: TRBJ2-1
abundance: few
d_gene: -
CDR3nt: TGTGCTAGCAGCTTAGACCCGATGGGCTCCTACAATGAGCAGTTCTTC
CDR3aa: CASSLDPMGSYNEQFF

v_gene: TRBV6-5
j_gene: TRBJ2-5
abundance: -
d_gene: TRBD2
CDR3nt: TGTGCCAGCAGTTACGGGACTAGCGGACAAGAGACCCAGTACTTC
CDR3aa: CASSYGTSGQETQYF

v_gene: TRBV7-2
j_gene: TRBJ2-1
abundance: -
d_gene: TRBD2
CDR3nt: TGTGCCAGCAGCCTTATCGGGACTAGCGGGTACAATGAGCAGTTCTTC
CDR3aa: CASSLIGTSGYNEQFF

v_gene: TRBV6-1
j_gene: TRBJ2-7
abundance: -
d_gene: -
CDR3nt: TGTGCCAGCAGTGAGGCTGGGACCGCATCCTACGAGCAGTACTTC
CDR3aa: CASSEAGTASYEQYF

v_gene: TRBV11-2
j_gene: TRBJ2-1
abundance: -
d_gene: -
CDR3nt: TGTGCCAGCAGCTTGGAGAGGCCCCACAATGAGCAGTTCTTC
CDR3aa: CASSLERPHNEQFF

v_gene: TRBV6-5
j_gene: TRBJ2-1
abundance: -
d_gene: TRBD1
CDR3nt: TGTGCCAGCAGTTACTCTTGGGACAGATACAATGAGCAGTTCTTC
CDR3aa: CASSYSWDRYNEQFF

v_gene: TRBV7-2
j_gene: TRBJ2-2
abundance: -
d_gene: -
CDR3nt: TGTGCCAGCAGCCCAGGCTATCTAGCGACGAACACCGGGGAGCTGTTTTTT
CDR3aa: CASSPGYLATNTGELFF

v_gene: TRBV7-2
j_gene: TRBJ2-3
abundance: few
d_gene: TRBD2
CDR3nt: TGTGCCAGCACCCACCGGGGGGGGACAGATACGCAGTATTTT
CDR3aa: CASTHRGGTDTQYF

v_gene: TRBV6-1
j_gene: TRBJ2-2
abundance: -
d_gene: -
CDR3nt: TGTGCCAGCAGCGGGGGGCGAGGACCGGGACAGAGATTTAACACCGGGGAGCTGTTTTTT
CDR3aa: CASSGGRGPGQRFNTGELFF

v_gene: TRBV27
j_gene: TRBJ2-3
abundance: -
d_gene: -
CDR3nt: TGTGCCAGCAGTCCCTCTGTCACGAATACGCAGTATTTT
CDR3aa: CASSPSVTNTQYF

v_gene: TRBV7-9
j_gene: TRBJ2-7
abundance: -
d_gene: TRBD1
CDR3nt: TGTGCCAGCAGCTGGACAGGGGTGTCCTACGAGCAGTACTTC
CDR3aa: CASSWTGVSYEQYF

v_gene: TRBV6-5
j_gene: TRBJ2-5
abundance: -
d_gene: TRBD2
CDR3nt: TGTGCCAGCAGTTACCTAGGGCTAGCGGGAGGTCGGGAGACCCAGTACTTC
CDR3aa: CASSYLGLAGGRETQYF

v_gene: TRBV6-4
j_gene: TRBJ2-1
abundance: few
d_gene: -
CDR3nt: TGTGCCAGCCCCCGACAGAGCCGGGGCTACAATGAGCAGTTCTTC
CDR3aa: CASPRQSRGYNEQFF

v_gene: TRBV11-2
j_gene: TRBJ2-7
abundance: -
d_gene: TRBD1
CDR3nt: TGTGCCAGCAGCTTAGACAGAGGGGGCGTAACTTCCTACGAGCAGTACTTC
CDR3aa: CASSLDRGGVTSYEQYF

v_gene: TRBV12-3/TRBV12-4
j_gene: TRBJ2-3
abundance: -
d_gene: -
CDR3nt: TGTGCCAGCTCCGGTTGGAGGGGTACAGATACGCAGTATTTT
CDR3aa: CASSGWRGTDTQYF

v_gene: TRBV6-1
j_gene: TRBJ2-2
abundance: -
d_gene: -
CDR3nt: TGTGCCAGCAGTACGCTACAACAGTGGTCGACCACCGGGGAGCTGTTTTTT
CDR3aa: CASSTLQQWSTTGELFF

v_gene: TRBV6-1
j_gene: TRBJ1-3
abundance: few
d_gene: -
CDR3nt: TGTGCCAGCAGTACGGACAGCTCTGGAAACACCATATATTTT
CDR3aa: CASSTDSSGNTIYF

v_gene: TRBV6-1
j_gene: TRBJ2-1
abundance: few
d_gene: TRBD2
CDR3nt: TGTGCCAGCAGAAAAGTAGCGGGAGGTGTTAATGAGCAGTTCTTC
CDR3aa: CASRKVAGGVNEQFF

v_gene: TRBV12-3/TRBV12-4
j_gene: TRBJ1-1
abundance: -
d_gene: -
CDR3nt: TGTGCCAGCAGTTTGTTAGAGGGGCTAGAAGCTTTCTTT
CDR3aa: CASSLLEGLEAFF

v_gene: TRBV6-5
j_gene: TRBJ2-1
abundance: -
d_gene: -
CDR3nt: TGTGCCAGCAGTTACTCTAGCTACAATGAGCAGGTCTTT
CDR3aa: CASSYSSYNEQVF

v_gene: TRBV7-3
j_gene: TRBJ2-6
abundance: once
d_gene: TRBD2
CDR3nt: TGTGCCAGCAGCCCCCACGGCGGGAGGTCTACCGGGGCCAACGTCCTGACTTTC
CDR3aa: CASSPHGGRSTGANVLTF

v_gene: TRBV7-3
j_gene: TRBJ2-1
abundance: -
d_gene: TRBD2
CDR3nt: TGTGCCAGCGCCCCGCTAGCGGGCTCCTACAATGAGCAGTTCTTC
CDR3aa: CASAPLAGSYNEQFF

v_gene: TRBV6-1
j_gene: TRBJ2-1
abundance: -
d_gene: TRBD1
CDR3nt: TGTGCCAGCAGCAATATGGGACAGTCGGATGAGCAGTTCTTC
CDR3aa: CASSNMGQSDEQFF

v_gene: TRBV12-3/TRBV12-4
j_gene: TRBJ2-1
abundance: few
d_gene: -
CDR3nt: TGTGCCAGCAGTTTCGGGGCACAGAGCAATGAGCAGTTCTTC
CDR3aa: CASSFGAQSNEQFF

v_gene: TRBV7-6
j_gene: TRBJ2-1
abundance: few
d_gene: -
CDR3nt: TGTGCCAGCAGCCCCGGCGGGGCCCGGCACAATGAGCAGTTCTTC
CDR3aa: CASSPGGARHNEQFF

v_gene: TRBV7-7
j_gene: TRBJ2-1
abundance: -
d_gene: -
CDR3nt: TGTGCTAGCAGCCCCCGTGCAGGAGGATACAATGAGCAGTTCTTC
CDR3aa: CASSPRAGGYNEQFF

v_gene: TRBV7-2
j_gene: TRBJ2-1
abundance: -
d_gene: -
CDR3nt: TGTGCCAGCAGCTTAATTGGAGGGAACCAAGATGAGCAGTTCTTT
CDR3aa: CASSLIGGNQDEQFF

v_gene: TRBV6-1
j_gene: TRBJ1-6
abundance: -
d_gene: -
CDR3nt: TGTGCCAGCAGTGAACAAGGTGCTACCTCACCCCTCCACTTT
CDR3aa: CASSEQGATSPLHF

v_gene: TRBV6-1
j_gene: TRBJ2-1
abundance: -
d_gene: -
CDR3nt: TGTGCCAGCACCCCCCCGGGGGAGGCCTACAATGAGCAGTTCTTC
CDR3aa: CASTPPGEAYNEQFF

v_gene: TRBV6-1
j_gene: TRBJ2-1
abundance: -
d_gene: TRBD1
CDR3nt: TGTGCCAGCAGCCCGGACAGGCTTTCCTACAATGAGCAGTTCTTC
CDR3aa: CASSPDRLSYNEQFF